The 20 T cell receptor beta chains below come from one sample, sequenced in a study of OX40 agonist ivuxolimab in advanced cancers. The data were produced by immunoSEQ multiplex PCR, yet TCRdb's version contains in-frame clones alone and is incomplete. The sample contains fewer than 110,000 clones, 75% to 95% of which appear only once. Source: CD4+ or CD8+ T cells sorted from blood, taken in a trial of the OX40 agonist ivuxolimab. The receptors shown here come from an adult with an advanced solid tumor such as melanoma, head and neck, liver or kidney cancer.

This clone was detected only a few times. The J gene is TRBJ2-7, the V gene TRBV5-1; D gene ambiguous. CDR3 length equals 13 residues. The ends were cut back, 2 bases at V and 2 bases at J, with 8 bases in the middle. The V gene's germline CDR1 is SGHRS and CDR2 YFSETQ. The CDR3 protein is CASSLGRTYEQYF. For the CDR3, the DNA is TGCGCCAGCAGCTTAGGCAGGACCTACGAGCAGTACTTC.

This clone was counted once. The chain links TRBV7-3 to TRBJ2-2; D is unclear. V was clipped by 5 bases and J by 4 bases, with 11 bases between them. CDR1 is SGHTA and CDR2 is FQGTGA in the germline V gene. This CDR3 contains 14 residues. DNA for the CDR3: TGTGCCAGCAGCCCCGCGCGCGTCACCGGGGAGCTGTTTTTT. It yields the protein CASSPARVTGELFF.

The CDR3 DNA follows: TGTGCCAGCAGCGCGCGACAGGGCGAGCAGTACTTC. It translates to CASSARQGEQYF. V gene TRBV7-2 combines with J gene TRBJ2-5; the match to TRBD1 covers 7 bases. The J call may be incorrect, as the DNA end agrees better with TRBJ2-7. CDR3 length equals 12 residues. Germline V gene sequence: CDR1 SGHTA, CDR2 FQGNSA.

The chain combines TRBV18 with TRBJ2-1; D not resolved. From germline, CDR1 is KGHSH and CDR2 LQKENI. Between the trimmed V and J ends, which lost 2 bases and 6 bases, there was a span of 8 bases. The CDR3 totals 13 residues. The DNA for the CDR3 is TGTGCCAGCTCACCAAATGAGCCCAATGAGCAGTTCTTC. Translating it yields CASSPNEPNEQFF.

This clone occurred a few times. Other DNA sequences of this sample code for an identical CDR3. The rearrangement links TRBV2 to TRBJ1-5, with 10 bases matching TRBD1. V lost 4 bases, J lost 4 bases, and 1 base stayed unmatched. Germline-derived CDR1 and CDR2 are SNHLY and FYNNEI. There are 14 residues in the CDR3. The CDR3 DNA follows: TGTGCCAGCAGTGGGACAGGGGGAAATCAGCCCCAGCATTTT. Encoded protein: CASSGTGGNQPQHF.

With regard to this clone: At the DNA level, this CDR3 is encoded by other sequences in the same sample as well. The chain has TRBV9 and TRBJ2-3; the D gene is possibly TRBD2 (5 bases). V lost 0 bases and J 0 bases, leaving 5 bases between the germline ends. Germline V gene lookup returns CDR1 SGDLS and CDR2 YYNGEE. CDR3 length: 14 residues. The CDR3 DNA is TGTGCCAGCAGCGTAGCGGGGAGCACAGATACGCAGTATTTT. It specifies CASSVAGSTDTQYF. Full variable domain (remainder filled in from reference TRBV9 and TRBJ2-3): DSGVTQTPKHLITATGQRVTLRCSPRSGDLSVYWYQQSLDQGLQFLIQYYNGEERAKGNILERFSAQQFPDLHSELNLSSLELGDSALYFCASSVAGSTDTQYFGPGTRLTVL.

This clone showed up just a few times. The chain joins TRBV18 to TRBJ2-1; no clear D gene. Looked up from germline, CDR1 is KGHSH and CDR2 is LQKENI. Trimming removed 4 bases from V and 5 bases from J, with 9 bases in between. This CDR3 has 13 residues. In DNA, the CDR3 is TGTGCCAGCTCACGCGTGAAGGACAATGAGCAGTTCTTC. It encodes CASSRVKDNEQFF.

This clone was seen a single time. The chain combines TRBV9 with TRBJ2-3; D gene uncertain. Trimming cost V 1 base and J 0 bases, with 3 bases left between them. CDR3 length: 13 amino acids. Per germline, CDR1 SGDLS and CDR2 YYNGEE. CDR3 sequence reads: CASSVLSTDTQYF. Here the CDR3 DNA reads TGTGCCAGCAGCGTATTGAGCACAGATACGCAGTATTTT.

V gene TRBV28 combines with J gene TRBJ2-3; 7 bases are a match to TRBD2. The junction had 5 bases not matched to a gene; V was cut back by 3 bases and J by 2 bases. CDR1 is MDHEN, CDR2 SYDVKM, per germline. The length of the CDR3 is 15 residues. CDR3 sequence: CASSFVGGPTDTQYF. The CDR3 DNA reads TGTGCCAGCAGTTTCGTGGGAGGGCCCACAGATACGCAGTATTTT.

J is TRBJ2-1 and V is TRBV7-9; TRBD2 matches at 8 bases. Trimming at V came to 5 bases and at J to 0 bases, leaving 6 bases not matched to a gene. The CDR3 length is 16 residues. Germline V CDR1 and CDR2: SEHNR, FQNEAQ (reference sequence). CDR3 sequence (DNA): TGTGCCAGCAGCCAAGCGGGAGCCTTCTCCTACAATGAGCAGTTCTTC. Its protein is CASSQAGAFSYNEQFF.

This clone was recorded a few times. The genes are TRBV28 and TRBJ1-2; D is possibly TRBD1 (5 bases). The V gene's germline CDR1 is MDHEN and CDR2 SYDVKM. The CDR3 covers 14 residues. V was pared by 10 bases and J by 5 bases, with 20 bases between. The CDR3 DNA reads TGTGCCAACTCACCGGCCGGGACGGAGTATGGCTACACCTTC. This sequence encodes CANSPAGTEYGYTF.

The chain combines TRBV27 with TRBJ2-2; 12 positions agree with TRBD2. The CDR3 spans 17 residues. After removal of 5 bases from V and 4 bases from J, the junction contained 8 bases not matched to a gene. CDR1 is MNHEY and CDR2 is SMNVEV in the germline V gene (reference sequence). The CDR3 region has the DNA TGTGCCAGCAGTGCTAGCGGGAGGGCCACCGGCACCGGGGAGCTGTTTTTT. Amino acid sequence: CASSASGRATGTGELFF.

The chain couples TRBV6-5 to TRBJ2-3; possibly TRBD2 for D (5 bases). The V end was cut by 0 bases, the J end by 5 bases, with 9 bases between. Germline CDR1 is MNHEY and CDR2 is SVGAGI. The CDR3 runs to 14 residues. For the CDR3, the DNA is TGTGCCAGCAGTTACTCGTTTCGGGGAGATACGCAGTATTTT. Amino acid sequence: CASSYSFRGDTQYF.

The CDR3, as DNA: TGCGCCAGCAGCCGATTGACTATCCGCCCCTCCTACGAGCAGTACTTC. It codes for CASSRLTIRPSYEQYF. The J gene is TRBJ2-7, the V gene TRBV4-1, with a possible D match to TRBD2 (5 bases). The V gene's germline CDR1 is MGHRA and CDR2 YSYEKL. The CDR3 has 16 amino acids. V gave up 4 bases and J gave up 0 bases, with 16 bases separating them.

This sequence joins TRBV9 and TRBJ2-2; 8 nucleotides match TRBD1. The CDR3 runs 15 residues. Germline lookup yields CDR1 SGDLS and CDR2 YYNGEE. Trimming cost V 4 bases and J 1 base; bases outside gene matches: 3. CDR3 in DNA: TGTGCCAGCAGCCAAGGGACAGGGAACACCGGGGAGCTGTTTTTT. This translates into CASSQGTGNTGELFF.

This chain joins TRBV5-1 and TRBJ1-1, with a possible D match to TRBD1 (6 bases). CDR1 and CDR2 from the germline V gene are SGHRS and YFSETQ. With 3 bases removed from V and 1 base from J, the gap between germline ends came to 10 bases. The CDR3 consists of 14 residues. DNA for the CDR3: TGCGCCAGCAGCTCCGGGACACCGAACACTGAAGCTTTCTTT. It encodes CASSSGTPNTEAFF.

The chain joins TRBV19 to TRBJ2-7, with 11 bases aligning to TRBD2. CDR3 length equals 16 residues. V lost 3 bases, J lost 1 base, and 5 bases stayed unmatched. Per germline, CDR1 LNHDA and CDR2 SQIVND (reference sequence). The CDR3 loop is CASSMMGTSGSYEQYF. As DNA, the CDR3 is TGTGCCAGTAGTATGATGGGGACTAGCGGTTCCTACGAGCAGTACTTC. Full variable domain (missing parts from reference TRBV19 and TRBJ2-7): DGGITQSPKYLFRKEGQNVTLSCEQNLNHDAMYWYRQDPGQGLRLIYYSQIVNDFQKGDIAEGYSVSREKKESFPLTVTSAQKNPTAFYLCASSMMGTSGSYEQYFGPGTRLTVT.

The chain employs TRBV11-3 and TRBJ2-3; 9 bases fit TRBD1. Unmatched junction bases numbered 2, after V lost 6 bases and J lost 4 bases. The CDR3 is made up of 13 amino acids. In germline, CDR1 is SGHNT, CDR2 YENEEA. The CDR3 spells CASSRDRADTQYF. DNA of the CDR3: TGTGCCAGCAGTCGGGACAGGGCAGATACGCAGTATTTT.

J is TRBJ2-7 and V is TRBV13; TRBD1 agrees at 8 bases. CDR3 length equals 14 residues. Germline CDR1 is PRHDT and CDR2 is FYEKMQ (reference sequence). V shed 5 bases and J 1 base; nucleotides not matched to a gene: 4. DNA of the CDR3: TGTGCCAGCAGCCCCGGACAGGGTTCCTACGAGCAGTACTTC. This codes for CASSPGQGSYEQYF.

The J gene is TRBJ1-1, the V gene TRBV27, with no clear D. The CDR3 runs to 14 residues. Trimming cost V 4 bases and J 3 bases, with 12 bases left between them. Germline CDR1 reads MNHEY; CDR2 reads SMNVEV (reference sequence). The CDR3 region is CASSYRHPDTEAFF. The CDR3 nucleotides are TGTGCCAGCAGTTACCGACACCCGGACACTGAAGCTTTCTTT.